The rows below give T cell receptor beta chains drawn from one sample of a study of blood T cell repertoires in COVID-19. Profiled with immunoSEQ multiplex PCR; TCRdb holds only in-frame clones, not every one. The data contain about 220,000 clones, around four fifths of them singletons. Sequencing used peripheral blood. All receptors derive from a woman aged 45-65 years with acute or convalescent COVID-19. Both conserved end residues are part of each CDR3. The D gene is left open where the match is weak.

TRBV7-3	TRBD2	TRBJ2-1	TGTGCCAGCAGCCTAATACGCGGGAGTGCTAAGTTCTTC	CASSLIRGSAKFF
TRBV5-1	TRBD2	TRBJ2-1	TGCGCCAGCAGCGTGGGACTAGCGGGGAGGAGGACCTACAATGAGCAGTTCTTC	CASSVGLAGRRTYNEQFF
TRBV24-1	TRBD1	TRBJ1-5	TGTGCCACCAGTGCCTCCGGGACAGGGCGGACTTTCAATCAGCCCCAGCATTTT	CATSASGTGRTFNQPQHF
TRBV4-1	TRBD2	TRBJ2-5	TGCGCCAGCAGCCAAGGGGGGACTAGCGGGCGAAGGGAGACCCAGTACTTC	CASSQGGTSGRRETQYF
TRBV11-2	.	TRBJ2-7	TGTGCCAGCAGCTTGGACAGCCTTTGGGACCAGTACTTC	CASSLDSLWDQYF
TRBV30	.	TRBJ1-2	TGTGCCTGGAGTACGAGAAGTAGCTATGGCTACACCTTC	CAWSTRSSYGYTF
TRBV6-2/TRBV6-3	TRBD2	TRBJ2-3	TGTGCCAGCAGCCCCACTAGCGGGAGTCGGGATACGCAGTATTTT	CASSPTSGSRDTQYF
TRBV24-1	TRBD1	TRBJ2-7	TGTGCCACCAGTGAGAATGGGGACAGGGAACACGAGCAGTACTTC	CATSENGDREHEQYF
TRBV7-2	TRBD2	TRBJ2-7	TGTGCCAGCAGCTCTCCCTGGGAGGGCTCCTACGAGCAGTACTTC	CASSSPWEGSYEQYF
TRBV28	.	TRBJ2-7	TGTGCCAGCAGTACTAACGTAGAGCAGTACTTC	CASSTNVEQYF
TRBV4-1	.	TRBJ1-1	TGCGCCAGCAGCCAAGAAAAAGAGCAGGAGGTGGCTTTCTTT	CASSQEKEQEVAFF